Each of the 12 T cell receptor beta chains below was sequenced from the same sample in a study of T cell responses to AZD1222 COVID-19 vaccine. The repertoire was sequenced with immunoSEQ multiplex PCR; TCRdb's copy has only in-frame clones and lacks some. The data show about 93,000 clones, roughly 91% seen once. The sequences come from peripheral blood, collected on day 0 of MenACWY control vaccination. The receptors were sampled from an adult in good health.

The J gene is TRBJ2-1, the V gene TRBV19; D ambiguous. CDR1 is LNHDA and CDR2 is SQIVND in the germline V gene (reference sequence). Trimming stripped 3 bases from V and 0 bases from J, with 9 bases between. The CDR3 is 15 residues long. The CDR3 DNA reads TGTGCCAGTAGTATCGGCGACAACTCCTACAATGAGCAGTTCTTC. Translation: CASSIGDNSYNEQFF.

The chain is built from TRBV7-8 and TRBJ1-5; D gene ambiguous. The CDR3 covers 15 residues. Germline V lookup: CDR1 SGHVS, CDR2 FQNEAQ. V was clipped by 5 bases and J by 3 bases, with 14 bases between them. CDR3 sequence (DNA): TGTGCCAGCAGCACCAATTACAGAGACAATCAGCCCCAGCATTTT. It yields the protein CASSTNYRDNQPQHF.

CDR3: CASSPGGSNQPQHF. The CDR3 coding sequence is TGTGCCAGCAGCCCCGGAGGCTCTAATCAGCCCCAGCATTTT. The rearrangement uses TRBV16 and TRBJ1-5; D not resolved. CDR3 size: 14 residues. Trimming took off 4 bases at V and 4 bases at J, with 11 bases between the two ends. Per the germline V gene, CDR1 is KGHSY and CDR2 is FQNENV.

The chain joins TRBV10-3 to TRBJ2-7; 12 bases line up with TRBD2. After removal of 6 bases from V and 7 bases from J, the junction contained 10 bases not matched to a gene. In germline, CDR1 is ENHRY, CDR2 SYGVKD. The length of the CDR3 is 15 residues. DNA for the CDR3: TGTGCCATCAGCGACTCTAGCGGGGGGGCTTATGAGCAGTACTTC. It specifies CAISDSSGGAYEQYF.

The genes are TRBV29-1 and TRBJ1-2; D perhaps matches TRBD1 (6 bases). Trimming left V 3 bases short and J 3 bases short, with 8 bases between. Germline V CDR1 and CDR2: SQVTM, ANQGSEA. The CDR3 consists of 12 residues. CDR3 bases: TGCAGCGTTGACGGGGGCTACTATGGCTACACCTTC. Amino acids: CSVDGGYYGYTF.

CDR3 amino acids: CASSYRRGNEQFF. CDR3 nucleotides: TGTGCCAGCAGTTACCGCCGAGGGAATGAGCAGTTCTTC. The chain joins TRBV12-3 or TRBV12-4 to TRBJ2-1; tentatively, D is TRBD2 (5 bases). This CDR3 comprises 13 residues. The ends were cut back, 4 bases at V and 7 bases at J, with 11 bases in the middle.

This chain uses TRBV28 with TRBJ2-1, with 10 bases fitting TRBD2. This CDR3 is built from 15 residues. Germline values: CDR1 MDHEN, CDR2 SYDVKM. Trimming cost V 6 bases and J 6 bases; bases outside gene matches: 8. The CDR3 region has the DNA TGTGCCAGCAGGTCGCTAGCGGGGGTGTTCAATGAGCAGTTCTTC. Translated: CASRSLAGVFNEQFF.

The rearrangement uses TRBV14 and TRBJ1-4; 7 bases align to TRBD1. Trimming at V came to 2 bases and at J to 2 bases, leaving 2 bases not matched to a gene. This CDR3 is 15 amino acids long. CDR1 and CDR2 from the germline V gene are SGHDN and FVKESK. CDR3 nucleotides: TGTGCCAGCAGCCAATTGGGACAGACTAATGAAAAACTGTTTTTT. Translation gives CASSQLGQTNEKLFF.

The chain recombines TRBV27 with TRBJ2-3; D might be TRBD1 or TRBD2, each matching 6 bases. V dropped 3 bases and J dropped 2 bases, with 12 bases sitting between them. Germline V gene sequence: CDR1 MNHEY, CDR2 SMNVEV (reference sequence). The CDR3 spans 15 residues. The CDR3 loop is CASSLWGAPTDTQYF. CDR3 DNA sequence: TGTGCCAGCAGTTTGTGGGGGGCCCCCACAGATACGCAGTATTTT.

This clone was seen once. This CDR3 is CASRERQGGNYGYTF. Written as DNA, the CDR3 is TGTGCCAGTCGCGAACGACAGGGGGGAAACTATGGCTACACCTTC. This chain uses TRBV19 with TRBJ1-2; 9 positions agree with TRBD1. The CDR3 contains 15 residues. Losses at the gene ends were 8 bases for V and 2 bases for J; bases not matched to a gene: 9. The germline V gene encodes CDR1 LNHDA and CDR2 SQIVND (reference sequence).

The gene calls are TRBV4-3 and TRBJ2-1; the D gene is possibly TRBD1 (6 bases). The CDR3 loop spans 15 amino acids. Trimming took 1 base from V and 9 from J, leaving 16 bases between them. Germline V gene data show CDR1 as LGHNA and CDR2 as YSLEER. CDR3 sequence reads: CASSQARGGISEQFF. Written as DNA, the CDR3 is TGCGCCAGCAGCCAAGCAAGAGGGGGAATCAGTGAGCAGTTCTTC.

The rearrangement links TRBV27 to TRBJ2-1; TRBD1 or TRBD2 may be the D gene (5 bases each). Germline-derived CDR1 and CDR2 are MNHEY and SMNVEV (reference sequence). Trimming took off 0 bases at V and 6 bases at J, with 6 bases between the two ends. This CDR3 spans 13 amino acids. CDR3 loop: CASSLSGRNEQFF. In DNA form, the CDR3 reads TGTGCCAGCAGTTTATCGGGACGCAATGAGCAGTTCTTC.